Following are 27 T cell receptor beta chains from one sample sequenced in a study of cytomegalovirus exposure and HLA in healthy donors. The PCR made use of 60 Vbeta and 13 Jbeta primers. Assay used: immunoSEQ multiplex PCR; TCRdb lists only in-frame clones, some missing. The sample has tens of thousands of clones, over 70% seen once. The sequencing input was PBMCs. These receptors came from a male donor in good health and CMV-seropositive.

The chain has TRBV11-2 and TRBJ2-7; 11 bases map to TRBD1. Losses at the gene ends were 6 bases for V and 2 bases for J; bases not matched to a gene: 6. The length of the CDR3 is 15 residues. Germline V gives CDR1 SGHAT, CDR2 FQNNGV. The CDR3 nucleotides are TGTGCCAGCAGGCTTATGGGACAGGGGGCCTACGAGCAGTACTTC. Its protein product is CASRLMGQGAYEQYF.

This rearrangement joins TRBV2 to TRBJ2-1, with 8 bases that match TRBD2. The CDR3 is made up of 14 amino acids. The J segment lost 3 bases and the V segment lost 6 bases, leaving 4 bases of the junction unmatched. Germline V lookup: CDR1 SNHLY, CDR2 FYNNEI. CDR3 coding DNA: TGTGCCAGCAGGGCACGGGGGGGCTACAATGAGCAGTTCTTC. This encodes CASRARGGYNEQFF. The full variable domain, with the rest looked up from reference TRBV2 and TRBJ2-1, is EPEVTQTPSHQVTQMGQEVILRCVPISNHLYFYWYRQILGQKVEFLVSFYNNEISEKSEIFDDQFSVERPDGSNFTLKIRSTKLEDSAMYFCASRARGGYNEQFFGPGTRLTVL.

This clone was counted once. In DNA form, the CDR3 reads TGTGCCAGCTGGAGGACAGGGTACGAGCAGTACTTC. Its protein product is CASWRTGYEQYF. The J gene is TRBJ2-7, the V gene TRBV2; TRBD1 aligns across 8 bases. The length of the CDR3 is 12 residues. The V gene's germline CDR1 is SNHLY and CDR2 FYNNEI. With 8 bases clipped from V and 4 bases from J, the junction kept 4 bases outside the gene matches.

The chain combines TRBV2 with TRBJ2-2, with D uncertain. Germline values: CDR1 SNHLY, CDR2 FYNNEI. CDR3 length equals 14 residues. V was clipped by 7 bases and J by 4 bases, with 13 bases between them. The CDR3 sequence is CASTDQVITGELFF. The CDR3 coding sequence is TGTGCCAGCACCGACCAGGTTATCACCGGGGAGCTGTTTTTT.

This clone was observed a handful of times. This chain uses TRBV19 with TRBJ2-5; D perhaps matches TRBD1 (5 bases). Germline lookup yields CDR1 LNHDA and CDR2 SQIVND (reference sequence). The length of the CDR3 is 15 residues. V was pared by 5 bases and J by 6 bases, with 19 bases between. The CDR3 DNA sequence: TGTGCCAGTAGTCCCGATGGGGCTGGGGTGCAGACCCAGTACTTC. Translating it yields CASSPDGAGVQTQYF.

The CDR3 sequence is CASSYGHAGNTIYF. The CDR3 bases are TGTGCCAGCAGTTACGGACACGCTGGAAACACCATATATTTT. The rearrangement uses TRBV6-5 and TRBJ1-3, with a possible D match to TRBD1 (5 bases). The CDR3 loop spans 14 amino acids. Germline CDR1 reads MNHEY; CDR2 reads SVGAGI. Trimming cost V 2 bases and J 2 bases, with 7 bases left between them.

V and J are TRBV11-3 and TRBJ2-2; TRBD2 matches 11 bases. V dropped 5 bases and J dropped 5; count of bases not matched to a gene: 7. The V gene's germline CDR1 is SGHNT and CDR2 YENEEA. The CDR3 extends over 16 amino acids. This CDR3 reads CASSKTSGAGTGELFF. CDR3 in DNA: TGTGCCAGCAGCAAGACTAGCGGGGCGGGGACCGGGGAGCTGTTTTTT.

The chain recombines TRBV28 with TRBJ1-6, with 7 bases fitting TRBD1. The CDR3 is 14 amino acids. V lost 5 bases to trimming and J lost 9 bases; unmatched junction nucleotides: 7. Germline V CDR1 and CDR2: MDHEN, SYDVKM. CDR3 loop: CASSSPQGSSPLHF. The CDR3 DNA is TGTGCCAGCAGTAGCCCACAGGGGTCTTCACCCCTCCACTTT.

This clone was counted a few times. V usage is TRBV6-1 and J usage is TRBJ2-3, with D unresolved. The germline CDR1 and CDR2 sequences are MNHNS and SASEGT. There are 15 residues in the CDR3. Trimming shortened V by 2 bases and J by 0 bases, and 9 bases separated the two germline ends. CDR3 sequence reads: CASSEPLTSTDTQYF. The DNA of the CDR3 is TGTGCCAGCAGTGAACCTCTCACTAGCACAGATACGCAGTATTTT.

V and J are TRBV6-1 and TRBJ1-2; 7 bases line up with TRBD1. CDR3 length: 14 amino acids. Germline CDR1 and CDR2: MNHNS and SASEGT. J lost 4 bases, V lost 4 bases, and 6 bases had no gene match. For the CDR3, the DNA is TGTGCCAGCAGTGTGACCCCAGGGGGCTATGGCTACACCTTC. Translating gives CASSVTPGGYGYTF.

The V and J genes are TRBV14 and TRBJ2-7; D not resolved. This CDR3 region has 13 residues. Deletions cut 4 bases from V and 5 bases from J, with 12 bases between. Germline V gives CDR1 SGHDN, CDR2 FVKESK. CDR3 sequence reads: CASSPQLEHEQYF. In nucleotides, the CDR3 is TGTGCCAGCAGCCCCCAGTTGGAGCACGAGCAGTACTTC.

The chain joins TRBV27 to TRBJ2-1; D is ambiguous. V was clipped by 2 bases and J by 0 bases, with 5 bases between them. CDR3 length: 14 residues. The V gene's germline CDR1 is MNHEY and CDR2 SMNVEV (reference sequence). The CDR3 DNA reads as TGTGCCAGCAGTTTACGTAGCTCCTACAATGAGCAGTTCTTC. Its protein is CASSLRSSYNEQFF.

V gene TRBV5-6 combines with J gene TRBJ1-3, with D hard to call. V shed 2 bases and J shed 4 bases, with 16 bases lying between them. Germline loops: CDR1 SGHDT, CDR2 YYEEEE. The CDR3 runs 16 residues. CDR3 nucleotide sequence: TGTGCCAGCAGCTTTCCGGTCCTACCCTGGGGAAACACCATATATTTT. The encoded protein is CASSFPVLPWGNTIYF.

This chain's CDR3 is CASSDPPGGIDTQYF. The CDR3 DNA sequence: TGTGCCAGCAGTGACCCCCCCGGGGGGATAGATACGCAGTATTTT. The rearrangement joins TRBV6-4 to TRBJ2-3; 7 bases fit TRBD2. Germline values: CDR1 MRHNA, CDR2 SNTAGT. Losses at the gene ends were 2 bases for V and 5 bases for J; bases not matched to a gene: 7. The CDR3 is 15 amino acids.

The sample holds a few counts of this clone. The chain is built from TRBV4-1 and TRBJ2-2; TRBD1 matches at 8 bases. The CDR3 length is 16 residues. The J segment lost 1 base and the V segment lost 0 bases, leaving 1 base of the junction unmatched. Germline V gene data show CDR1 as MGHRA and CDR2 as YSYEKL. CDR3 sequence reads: CASSQEGQGNTGELFF. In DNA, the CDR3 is TGCGCCAGCAGCCAAGAAGGACAGGGGAACACCGGGGAGCTGTTTTTT.

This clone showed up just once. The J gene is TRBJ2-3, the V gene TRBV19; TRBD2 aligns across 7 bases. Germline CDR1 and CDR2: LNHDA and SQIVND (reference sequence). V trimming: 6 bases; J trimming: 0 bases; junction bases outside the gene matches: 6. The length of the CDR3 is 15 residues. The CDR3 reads CASSTRGESTDTQYF. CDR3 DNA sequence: TGTGCCAGTAGCACCCGGGGGGAGAGCACAGATACGCAGTATTTT.

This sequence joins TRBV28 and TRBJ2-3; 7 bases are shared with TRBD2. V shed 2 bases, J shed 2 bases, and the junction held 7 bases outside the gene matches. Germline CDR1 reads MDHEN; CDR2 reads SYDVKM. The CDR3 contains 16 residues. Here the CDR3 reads CASSLAASGLTDTQYF. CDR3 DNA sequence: TGTGCCAGCAGTTTAGCGGCTAGCGGCCTCACAGATACGCAGTATTTT. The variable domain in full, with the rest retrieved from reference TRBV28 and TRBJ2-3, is DVKVTQSSRYLVKRTGEKVFLECVQDMDHENMFWYRQDPGLGLRLIYFSYDVKMKEKGDIPEGYSVSREKKERFSLILESASTNQTSMYLCASSLAASGLTDTQYFGPGTRLTVL.

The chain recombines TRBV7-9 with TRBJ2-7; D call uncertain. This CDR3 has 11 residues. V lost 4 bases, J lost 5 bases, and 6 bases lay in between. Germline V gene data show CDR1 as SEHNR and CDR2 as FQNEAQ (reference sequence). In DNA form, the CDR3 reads TGTGCCAGCAGCTACTCGGACGAGCAGTACTTC. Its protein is CASSYSDEQYF.

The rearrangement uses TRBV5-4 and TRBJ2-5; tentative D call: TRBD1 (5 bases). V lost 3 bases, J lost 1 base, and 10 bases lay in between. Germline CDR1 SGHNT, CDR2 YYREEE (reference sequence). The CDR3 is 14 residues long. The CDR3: CASSSTGSQETQYF. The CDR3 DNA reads TGTGCCAGCAGCTCAACAGGCTCCCAAGAGACCCAGTACTTC.

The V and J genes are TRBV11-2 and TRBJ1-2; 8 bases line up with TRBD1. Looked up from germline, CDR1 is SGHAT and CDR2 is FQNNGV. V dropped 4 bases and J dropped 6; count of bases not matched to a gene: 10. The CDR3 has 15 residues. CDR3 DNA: TGTGCCAGCAGCTCACAGGGGGTGTTGTATGATGGCTACACCTTC. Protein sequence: CASSSQGVLYDGYTF. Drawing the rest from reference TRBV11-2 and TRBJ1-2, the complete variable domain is EAGVAQSPRYKIIEKRQSVAFWCNPISGHATLYWYQQILGQGPKLLIQFQNNGVVDDSQLPKDRFSAERLKGVDSTLKIQPAKLEDSAVYLCASSSQGVLYDGYTFGSGTRLTVV.

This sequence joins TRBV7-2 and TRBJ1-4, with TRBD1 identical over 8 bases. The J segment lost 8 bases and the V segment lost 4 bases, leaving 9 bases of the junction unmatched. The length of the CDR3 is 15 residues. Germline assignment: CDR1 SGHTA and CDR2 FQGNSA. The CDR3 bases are TGTGCCAGCAGCTCGGGACAGGTGAAAAGGGAAAAACTGTTTTTT. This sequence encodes CASSSGQVKREKLFF.

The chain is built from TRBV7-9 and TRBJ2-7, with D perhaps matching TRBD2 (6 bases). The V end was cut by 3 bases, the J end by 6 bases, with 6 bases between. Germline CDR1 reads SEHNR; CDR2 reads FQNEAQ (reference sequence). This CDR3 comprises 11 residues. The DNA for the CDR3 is TGTGCCAGCAGCTTCGGGGGCGAGCAGTACTTC. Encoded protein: CASSFGGEQYF.

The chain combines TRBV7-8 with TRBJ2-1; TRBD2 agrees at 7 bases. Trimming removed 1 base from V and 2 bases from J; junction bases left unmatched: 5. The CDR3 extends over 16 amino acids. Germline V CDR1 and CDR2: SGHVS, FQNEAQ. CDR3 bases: TGTGCCAGCAGCTTAGGATTTCTAGCGGCCTACAATGAGCAGTTCTTC. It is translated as CASSLGFLAAYNEQFF.

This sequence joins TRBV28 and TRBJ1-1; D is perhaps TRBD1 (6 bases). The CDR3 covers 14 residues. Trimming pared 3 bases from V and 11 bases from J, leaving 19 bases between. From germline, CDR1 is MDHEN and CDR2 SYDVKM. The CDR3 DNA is TGTGCCAGCAGTTTCCGACAGGAATCTAGCGGGGCTTTCTTT. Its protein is CASSFRQESSGAFF.

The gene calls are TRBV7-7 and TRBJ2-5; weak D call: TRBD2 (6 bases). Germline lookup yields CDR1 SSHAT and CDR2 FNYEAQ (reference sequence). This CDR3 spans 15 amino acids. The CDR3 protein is CASSLGAGIQETQYF. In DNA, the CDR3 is TGTGCTAGCTCGCTTGGGGCGGGGATCCAAGAGACCCAGTACTTC.

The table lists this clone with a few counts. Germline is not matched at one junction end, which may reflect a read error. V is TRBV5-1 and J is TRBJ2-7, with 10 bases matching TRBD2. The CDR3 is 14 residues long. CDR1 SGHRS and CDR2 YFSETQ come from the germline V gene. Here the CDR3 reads CASSPERGGRDSTF. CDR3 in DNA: TGCGCCAGCAGCCCGGAGCGGGGGGGCCGCGATTCAACCTTC.

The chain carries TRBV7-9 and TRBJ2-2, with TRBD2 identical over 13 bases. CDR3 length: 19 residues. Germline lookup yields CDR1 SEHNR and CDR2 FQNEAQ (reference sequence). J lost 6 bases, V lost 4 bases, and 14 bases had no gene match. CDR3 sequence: CASSSSLLAGGPLAGELFF. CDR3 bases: TGTGCCAGCAGCTCCAGCCTACTAGCGGGAGGGCCTTTGGCCGGGGAGCTGTTTTTT.